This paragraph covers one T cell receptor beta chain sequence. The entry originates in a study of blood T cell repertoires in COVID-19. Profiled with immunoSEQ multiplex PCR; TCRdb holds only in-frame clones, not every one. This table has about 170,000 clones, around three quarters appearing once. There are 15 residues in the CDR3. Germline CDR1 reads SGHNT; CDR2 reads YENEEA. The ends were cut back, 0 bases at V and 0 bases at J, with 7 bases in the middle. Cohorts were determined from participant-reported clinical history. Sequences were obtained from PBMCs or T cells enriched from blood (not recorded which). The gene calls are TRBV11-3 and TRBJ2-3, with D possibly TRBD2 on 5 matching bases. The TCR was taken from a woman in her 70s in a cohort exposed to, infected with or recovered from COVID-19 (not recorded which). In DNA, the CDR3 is TGTGCCAGCAGCTTAGAGGGGAGTAGCACAGATACGCAGTATTTT. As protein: CASSLEGSSTDTQYF.